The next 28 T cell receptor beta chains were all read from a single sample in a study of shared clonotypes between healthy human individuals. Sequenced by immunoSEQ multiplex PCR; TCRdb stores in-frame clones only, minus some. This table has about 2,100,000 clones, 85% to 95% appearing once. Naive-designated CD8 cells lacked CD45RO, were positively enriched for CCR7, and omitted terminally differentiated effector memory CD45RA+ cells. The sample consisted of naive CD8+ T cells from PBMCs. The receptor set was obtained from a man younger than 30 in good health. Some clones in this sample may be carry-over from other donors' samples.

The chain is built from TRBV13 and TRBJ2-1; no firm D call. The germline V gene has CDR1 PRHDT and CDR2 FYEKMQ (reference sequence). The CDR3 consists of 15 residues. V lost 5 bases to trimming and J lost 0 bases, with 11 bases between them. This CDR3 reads CASSPSPSSYNEQFF. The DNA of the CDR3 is TGTGCCAGCAGCCCATCCCCCAGCTCCTACAATGAGCAGTTCTTC.

Here the CDR3 reads CASSPSGGPFPDEQFF. The CDR3 DNA follows: TGTGCCAGCAGTCCCTCCGGAGGCCCCTTTCCCGATGAGCAGTTCTTC. The chain employs TRBV27 and TRBJ2-1; TRBD2 might be the D (5 bases). Trimming removed 5 bases at V and 8 bases at J, with 22 bases between. The length of the CDR3 is 16 residues. Germline loops: CDR1 MNHEY, CDR2 SMNVEV (reference sequence).

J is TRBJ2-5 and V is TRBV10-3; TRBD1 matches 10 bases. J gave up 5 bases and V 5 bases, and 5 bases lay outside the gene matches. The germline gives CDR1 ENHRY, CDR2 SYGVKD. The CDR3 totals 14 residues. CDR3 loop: CAISYSGQGETQYF. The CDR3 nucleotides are TGTGCCATCAGTTATTCGGGACAGGGGGAGACCCAGTACTTC.

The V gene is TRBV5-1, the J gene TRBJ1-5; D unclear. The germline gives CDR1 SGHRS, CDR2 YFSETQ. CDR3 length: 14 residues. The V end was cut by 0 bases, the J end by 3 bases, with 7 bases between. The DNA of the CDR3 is TGCGCCAGCAGCTTGGGCCCGGTCAATCAGCCCCAGCATTTT. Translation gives CASSLGPVNQPQHF.

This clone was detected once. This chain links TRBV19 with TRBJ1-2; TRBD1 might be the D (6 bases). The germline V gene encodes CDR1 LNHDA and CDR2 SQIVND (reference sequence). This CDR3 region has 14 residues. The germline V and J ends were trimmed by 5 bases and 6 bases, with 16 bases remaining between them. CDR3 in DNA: TGTGCCAGTAGTTCCCGCGGGGGGCCTGATGGCTACACCTTC. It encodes CASSSRGGPDGYTF.

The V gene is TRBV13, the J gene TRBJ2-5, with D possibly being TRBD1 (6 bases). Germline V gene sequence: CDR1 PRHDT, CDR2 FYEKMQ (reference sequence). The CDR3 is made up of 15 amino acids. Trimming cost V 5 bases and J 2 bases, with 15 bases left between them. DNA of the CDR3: TGTGCCAGCAGCGGGGGCACTAGGTGGCAAGAGACCCAGTACTTC. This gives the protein CASSGGTRWQETQYF.

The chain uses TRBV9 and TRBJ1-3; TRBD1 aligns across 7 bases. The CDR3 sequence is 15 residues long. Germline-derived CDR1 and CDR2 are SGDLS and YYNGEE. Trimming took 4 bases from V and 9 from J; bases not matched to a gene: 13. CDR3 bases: TGTGCCAGCAGCCCGAGCACAGGGGACCTAAGCACCATATATTTT. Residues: CASSPSTGDLSTIYF.

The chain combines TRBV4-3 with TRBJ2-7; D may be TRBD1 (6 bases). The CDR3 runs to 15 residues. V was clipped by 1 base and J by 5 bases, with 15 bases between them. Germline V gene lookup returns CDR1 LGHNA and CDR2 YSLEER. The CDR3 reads CASSQGLGRGNEQYF. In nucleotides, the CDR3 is TGCGCCAGCAGCCAAGGTTTGGGCAGGGGAAACGAGCAGTACTTC.

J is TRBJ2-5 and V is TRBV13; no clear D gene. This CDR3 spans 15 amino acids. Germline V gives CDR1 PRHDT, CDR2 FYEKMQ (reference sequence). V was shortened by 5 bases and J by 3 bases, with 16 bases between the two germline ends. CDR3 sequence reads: CASSPQVENKETQYF. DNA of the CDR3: TGTGCCAGCAGCCCCCAGGTGGAGAATAAAGAGACCCAGTACTTC. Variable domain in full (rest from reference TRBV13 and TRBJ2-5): AAGVIQSPRHLIKEKRETATLKCYPIPRHDTVYWYQQGPGQDPQFLISFYEKMQSDKGSIPDRFSAQQFSDYHSELNMSSLELGDSALYFCASSPQVENKETQYFGPGTRLLVL.

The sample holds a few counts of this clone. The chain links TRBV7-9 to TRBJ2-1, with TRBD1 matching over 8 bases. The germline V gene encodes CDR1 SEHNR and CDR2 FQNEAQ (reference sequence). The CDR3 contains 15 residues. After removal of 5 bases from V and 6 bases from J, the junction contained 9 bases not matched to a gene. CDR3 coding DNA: TGTGCCAGCAGCCCGCCCCATGACAGGGGCAATGAGCAGTTCTTC. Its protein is CASSPPHDRGNEQFF.

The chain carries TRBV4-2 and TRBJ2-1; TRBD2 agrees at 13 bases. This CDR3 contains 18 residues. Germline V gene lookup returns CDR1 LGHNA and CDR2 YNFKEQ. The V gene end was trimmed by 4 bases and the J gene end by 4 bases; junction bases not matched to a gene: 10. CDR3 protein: CASSRIYGTSGDYNEQFF. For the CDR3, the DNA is TGTGCCAGCAGCCGAATTTACGGGACTAGCGGGGATTACAATGAGCAGTTCTTC.

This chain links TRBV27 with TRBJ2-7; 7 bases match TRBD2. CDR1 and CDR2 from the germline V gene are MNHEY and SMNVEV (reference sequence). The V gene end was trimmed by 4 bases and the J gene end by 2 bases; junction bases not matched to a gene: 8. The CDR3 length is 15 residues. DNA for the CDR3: TGTGCCAGCAGTTCCAAGGGACGGGGGGCCTACGAGCAGTACTTC. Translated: CASSSKGRGAYEQYF.

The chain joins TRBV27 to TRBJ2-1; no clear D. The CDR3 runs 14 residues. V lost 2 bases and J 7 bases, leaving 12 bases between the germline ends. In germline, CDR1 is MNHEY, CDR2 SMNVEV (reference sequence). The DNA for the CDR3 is TGTGCCAGCAGTTTAGTCGGCGCTCGGAATGAGCAGTTCTTC. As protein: CASSLVGARNEQFF.

In nucleotides, the CDR3 is TGTGCCAGACCTGATAGCGGTGCCCCAGGGAAACTGTTTTTT. It translates to CARPDSGAPGKLFF. This sequence joins TRBV7-6 and TRBJ1-4; tentatively, D is TRBD1 (5 bases). Trimming took off 9 bases at V and 11 bases at J, with 22 bases between the two ends. Germline V gene sequence: CDR1 SGHVS, CDR2 FNYEAQ. The CDR3 covers 14 residues.

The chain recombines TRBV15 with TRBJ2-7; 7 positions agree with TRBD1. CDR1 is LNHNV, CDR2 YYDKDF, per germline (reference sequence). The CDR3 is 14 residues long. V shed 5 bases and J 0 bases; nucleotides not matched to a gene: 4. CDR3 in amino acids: CATSLRDSSYEQYF. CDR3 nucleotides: TGTGCCACCAGCCTACGGGACAGCTCCTACGAGCAGTACTTC.

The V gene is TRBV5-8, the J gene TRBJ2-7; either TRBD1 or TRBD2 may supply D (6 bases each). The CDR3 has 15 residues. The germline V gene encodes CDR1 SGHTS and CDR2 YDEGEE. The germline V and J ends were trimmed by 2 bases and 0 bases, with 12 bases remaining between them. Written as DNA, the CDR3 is TGTGCCAGCAGCTTCGGGGGCGGAAGCTCCTACGAGCAGTACTTC. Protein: CASSFGGGSSYEQYF.

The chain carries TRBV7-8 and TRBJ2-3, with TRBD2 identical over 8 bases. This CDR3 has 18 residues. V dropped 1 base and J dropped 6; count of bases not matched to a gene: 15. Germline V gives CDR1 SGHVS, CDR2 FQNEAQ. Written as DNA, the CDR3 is TGTGCCAGCAGCTTAGTCCCGGGGGGGCGGTATTTTATCGATACGCAGTATTTT. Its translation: CASSLVPGGRYFIDTQYF.

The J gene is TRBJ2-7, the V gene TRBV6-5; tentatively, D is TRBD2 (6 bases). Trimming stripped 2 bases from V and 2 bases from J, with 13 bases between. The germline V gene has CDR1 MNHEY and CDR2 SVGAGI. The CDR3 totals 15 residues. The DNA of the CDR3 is TGTGCCAGCAGTTACCTGGGACTGCCTGCCTACGAGCAGTACTTC. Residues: CASSYLGLPAYEQYF.

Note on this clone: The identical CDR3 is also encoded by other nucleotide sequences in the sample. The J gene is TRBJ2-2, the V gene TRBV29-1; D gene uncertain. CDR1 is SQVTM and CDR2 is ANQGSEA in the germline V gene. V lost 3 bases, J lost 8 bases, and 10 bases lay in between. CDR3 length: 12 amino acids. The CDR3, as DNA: TGCAGCGTTGAGGGCTTGGGGGGGGAGCTGTTTTTT. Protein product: CSVEGLGGELFF.

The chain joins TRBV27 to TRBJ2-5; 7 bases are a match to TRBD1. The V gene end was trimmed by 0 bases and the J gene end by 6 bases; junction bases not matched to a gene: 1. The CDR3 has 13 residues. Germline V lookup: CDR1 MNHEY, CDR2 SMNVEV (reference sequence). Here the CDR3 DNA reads TGTGCCAGCAGTTTATCGACAGGGCAGACCCAGTACTTC. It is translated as CASSLSTGQTQYF.

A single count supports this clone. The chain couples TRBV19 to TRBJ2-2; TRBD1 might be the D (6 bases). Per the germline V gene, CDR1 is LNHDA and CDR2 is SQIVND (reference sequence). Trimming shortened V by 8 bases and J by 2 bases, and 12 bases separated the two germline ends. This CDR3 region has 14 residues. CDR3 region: CASLWTENTGELFF. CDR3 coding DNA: TGTGCCAGTCTTTGGACAGAAAACACCGGGGAGCTGTTTTTT.

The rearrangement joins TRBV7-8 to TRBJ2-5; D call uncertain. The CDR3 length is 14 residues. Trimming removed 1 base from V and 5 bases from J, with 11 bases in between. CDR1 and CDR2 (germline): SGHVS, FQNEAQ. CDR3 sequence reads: CASSLGTPGETQYF. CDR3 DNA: TGTGCCAGCAGCTTAGGTACCCCCGGGGAGACCCAGTACTTC.

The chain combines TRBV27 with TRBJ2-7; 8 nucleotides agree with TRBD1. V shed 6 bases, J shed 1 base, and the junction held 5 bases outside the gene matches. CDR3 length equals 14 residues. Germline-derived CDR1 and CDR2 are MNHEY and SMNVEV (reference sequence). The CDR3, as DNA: TGTGCCAGCAGCCCGACAGGGGAGTCCTACGAGCAGTACTTC. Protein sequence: CASSPTGESYEQYF.

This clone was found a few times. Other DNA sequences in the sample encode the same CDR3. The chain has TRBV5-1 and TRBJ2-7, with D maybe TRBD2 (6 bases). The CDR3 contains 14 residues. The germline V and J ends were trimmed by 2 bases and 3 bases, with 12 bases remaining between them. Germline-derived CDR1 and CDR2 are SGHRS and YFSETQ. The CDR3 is CASSFGTGVYEQYF. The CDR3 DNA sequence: TGCGCCAGCAGCTTCGGGACGGGAGTCTACGAGCAGTACTTC. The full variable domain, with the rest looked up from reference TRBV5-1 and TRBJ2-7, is KAGVTQTPRYLIKTRGQQVTLSCSPISGHRSVSWYQQTPGQGLQFLFEYFSETQRNKGNFPGRFSGRQFSNSRSEMNVSTLELGDSALYLCASSFGTGVYEQYFGPGTRLTVT.

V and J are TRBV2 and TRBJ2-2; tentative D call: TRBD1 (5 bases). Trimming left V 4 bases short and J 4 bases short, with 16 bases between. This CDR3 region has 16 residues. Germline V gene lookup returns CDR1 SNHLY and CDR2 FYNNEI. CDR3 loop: CASSVVAGWSTGELFF. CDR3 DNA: TGTGCCAGCAGTGTCGTGGCAGGGTGGAGCACCGGGGAGCTGTTTTTT.

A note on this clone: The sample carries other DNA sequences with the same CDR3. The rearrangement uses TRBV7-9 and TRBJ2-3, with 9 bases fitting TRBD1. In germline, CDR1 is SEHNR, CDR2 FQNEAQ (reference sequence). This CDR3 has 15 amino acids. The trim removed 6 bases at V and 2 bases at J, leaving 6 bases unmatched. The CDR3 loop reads CASSSGQGYTDTQYF. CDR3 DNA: TGTGCCAGCAGTTCCGGACAGGGGTACACAGATACGCAGTATTTT.

This CDR3 reads CASSPRSGGTLYEQYF. CDR3 nucleotide sequence: TGCGCCAGCAGCCCAAGAAGTGGCGGGACCCTTTACGAGCAGTACTTC. The chain links TRBV4-1 to TRBJ2-7; D perhaps matches TRBD2 (6 bases). V shed 4 bases and J shed 4 bases, with 20 bases lying between them. This CDR3 spans 16 amino acids. Per the germline V gene, CDR1 is MGHRA and CDR2 is YSYEKL.

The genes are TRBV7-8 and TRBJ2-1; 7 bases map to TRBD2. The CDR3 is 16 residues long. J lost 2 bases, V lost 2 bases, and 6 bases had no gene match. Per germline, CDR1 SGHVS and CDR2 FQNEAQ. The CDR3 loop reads CASSLYEGGAYNEQFF. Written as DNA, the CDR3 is TGTGCCAGCAGCTTATATGAGGGAGGGGCCTACAATGAGCAGTTCTTC.